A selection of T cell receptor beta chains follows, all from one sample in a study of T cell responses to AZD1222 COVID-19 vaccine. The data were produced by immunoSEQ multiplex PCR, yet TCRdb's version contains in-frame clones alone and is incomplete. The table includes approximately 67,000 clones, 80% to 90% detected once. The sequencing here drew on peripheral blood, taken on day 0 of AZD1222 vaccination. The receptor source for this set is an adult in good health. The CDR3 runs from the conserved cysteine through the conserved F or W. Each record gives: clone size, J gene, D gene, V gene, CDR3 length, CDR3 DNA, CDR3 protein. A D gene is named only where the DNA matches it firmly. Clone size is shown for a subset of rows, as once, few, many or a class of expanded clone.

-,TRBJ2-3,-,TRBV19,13,TGTGCCAGTAGTTTGGCGAATGGAGATACGCAGTATTTT,CASSLANGDTQYF
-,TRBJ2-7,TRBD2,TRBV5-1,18,TGCGCCAGCAGCTTGTGGACTAGCGGGAGGGGAACCAACTACGAGCAGTACTTC,CASSLWTSGRGTNYEQYF
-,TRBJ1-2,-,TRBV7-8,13,TGTGCCAGCAGCCGAGACAGAGTCTCGGGCTACACCTTC,CASSRDRVSGYTF
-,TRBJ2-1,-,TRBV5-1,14,TGCGCCAGCAGCTTGGCCTATGGAGGCCCGGAGCAGTTCTTC,CASSLAYGGPEQFF
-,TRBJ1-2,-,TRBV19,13,TGTGCCAGTAGTATAGACAGACAGAATGGCTACACCTTC,CASSIDRQNGYTF
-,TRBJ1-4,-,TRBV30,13,TGTGCCTGGAGTACCAGGGGAGGCGAAAAACTGTTTTTT,CAWSTRGGEKLFF
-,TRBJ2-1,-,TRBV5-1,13,TGCGCCAGCAGCCTTGGACAGTACAATGAGCAGTTCTTC,CASSLGQYNEQFF
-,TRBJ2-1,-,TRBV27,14,TGTGCCAGCAGTGTCGTCAGCTCCTACAATGAGCAGTTCTTC,CASSVVSSYNEQFF
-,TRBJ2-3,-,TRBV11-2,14,TGTGCCAGCAGCTTAGTTCCAGCGGCAGATACGCAGTATTTT,CASSLVPAADTQYF
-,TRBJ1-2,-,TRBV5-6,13,TGTGCCAGCAGCTTAGGTGCCTTTGGGGGCTACACCTTC,CASSLGAFGGYTF
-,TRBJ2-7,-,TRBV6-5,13,TGTGCCAGCACTTCGGACAACTCCTACGAGCAGTACTTC,CASTSDNSYEQYF
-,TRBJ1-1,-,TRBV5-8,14,TGTGCCAGCAACAAGGAACACTCGAACACTGAAGCTTTCTTT,CASNKEHSNTEAFF
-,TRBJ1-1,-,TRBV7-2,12,TGTGCCAGCAGCTTCGGGGCCCTTGAAGCTTTCTTT,CASSFGALEAFF
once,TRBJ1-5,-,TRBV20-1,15,TGCAGTGCTAGTGGGGGGGACGGTAGCAATCAGCCCCAGCATTTT,CSASGGDGSNQPQHF
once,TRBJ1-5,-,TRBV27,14,TGTGCCAGCAGTTTATTGGGGGGGGTTCAGCCCCAGCATTTT,CASSLLGGVQPQHF
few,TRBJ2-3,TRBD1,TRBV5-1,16,TGCGCCAGCAGTTCGACAGGGGGGCAGCGCACAGATACGCAGTATTTT,CASSSTGGQRTDTQYF
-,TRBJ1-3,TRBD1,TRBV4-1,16,TGCGCCAGCAGCCCAGGACAGGGGGCTTATGGAAACACCATATATTTT,CASSPGQGAYGNTIYF
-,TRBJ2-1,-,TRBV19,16,TGTGCCACCTTAGCCACCGGACAGTGGAGATCCAATGAGCAGTTCTTC,CATLATGQWRSNEQFF
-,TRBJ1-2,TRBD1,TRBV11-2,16,TGTGCCAGCAGCTTAGCGACAGGGTGGGAGAACTATGGCTACACCTTC,CASSLATGWENYGYTF
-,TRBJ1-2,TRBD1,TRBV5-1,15,TGCGCCAGCAGCTACTTCGGGACAGCGAGCGATGGCTACACCTTC,CASSYFGTASDGYTF
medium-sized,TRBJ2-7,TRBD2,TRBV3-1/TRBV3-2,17,TGTGCCAGCAGCCTTACCCGAGGGCGGGGGAGCTCCTACGAGCAGTACTTC,CASSLTRGRGSSYEQYF
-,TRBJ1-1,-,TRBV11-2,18,TGTGCCAGCAGCTTAGACAGGCCCACGGTATATATGAACACTGAAGCTTTCTTT,CASSLDRPTVYMNTEAFF
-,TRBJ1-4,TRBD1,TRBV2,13,TGTGCCAGCAGAGACAGGGCTAATGAAAAACTGTTTTTT,CASRDRANEKLFF
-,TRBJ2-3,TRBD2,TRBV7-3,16,TGTGCCAGCAGCTTAAATGGCGGGAGGGCAGGAGATACGCAGTATTTT,CASSLNGGRAGDTQYF
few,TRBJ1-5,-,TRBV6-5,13,TGTGCCAGCAGTACCGGTAGTACTCAGCCCCAGCATTTT,CASSTGSTQPQHF
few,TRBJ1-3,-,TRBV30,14,TGTGCCTGGATGCTCGCTGGGTTTGGAAACACCATATATTTT,CAWMLAGFGNTIYF
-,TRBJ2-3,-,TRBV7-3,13,TGTGCCAGCAGCTTAAGTGGGAGGGATACGCAGTATTTT,CASSLSGRDTQYF
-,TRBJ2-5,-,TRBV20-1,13,TGCAGTGCTAGTCAGCGGATGAGGGAGACCCAGTACTTC,CSASQRMRETQYF
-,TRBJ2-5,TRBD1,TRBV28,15,TGTGCCAGCAGTGGGGTGGGACAGGCAAGGGAGACCCAGTACTTC,CASSGVGQARETQYF
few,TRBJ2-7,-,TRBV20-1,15,TGCAGTGCTAGTCCGATGGGCCCCTCCACCTACGAGCAGTACTTC,CSASPMGPSTYEQYF
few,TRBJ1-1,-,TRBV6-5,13,TGTGCCAGCAGTCGGGACCCGAACACTGAAGCTTTCTTT,CASSRDPNTEAFF
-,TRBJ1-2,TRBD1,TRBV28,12,TGTGCTTCGGGACAGGGGAAAAGAGGCTACACCTTC,CASGQGKRGYTF
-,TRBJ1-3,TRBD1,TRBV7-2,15,TGTGCCAGCAGCTTCGGACAGGGATCGGGAAACACCATATATTTT,CASSFGQGSGNTIYF
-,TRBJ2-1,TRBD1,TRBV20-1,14,TGCAGTGCTAGTTGGGGACAGGGGGCCAATGAGCAGTTCTTC,CSASWGQGANEQFF
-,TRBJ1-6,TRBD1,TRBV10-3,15,TGTGCCATCAGTCCCCGTGACAGGGAGGAATCACCCCTCCACTTT,CAISPRDREESPLHF
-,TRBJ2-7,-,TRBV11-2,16,TGTGCCAGCAGCTTAGATCCGGCCAGGGGTGTCCACGAGCAGTACTTC,CASSLDPARGVHEQYF
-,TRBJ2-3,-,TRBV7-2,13,TGTGCCAGCAGCTTAGAATGGACAGATACGCAGTATTTT,CASSLEWTDTQYF
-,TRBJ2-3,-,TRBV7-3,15,TGTGCCAGCAGCTTAACCCAGCGGGGCACAGATACGCAGTATTTT,CASSLTQRGTDTQYF
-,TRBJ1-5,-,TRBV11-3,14,TGTGCCAGCAGCTTAGACGGTTGTAATCAGCCCCAGCATTTT,CASSLDGCNQPQHF
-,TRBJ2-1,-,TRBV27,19,TGTGCCAGCACCCCCCGGGGACAGGGTTGGACTAGCAACTACAATGAGCAGTTCTTC,CASTPRGQGWTSNYNEQFF
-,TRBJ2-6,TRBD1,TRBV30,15,TGTGCCTGGAGCGTTGGACAGGGCGAGGTCAACGTCCTGACTTTC,CAWSVGQGEVNVLTF
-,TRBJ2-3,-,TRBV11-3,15,TGTGCCAGCAGCTTAGACCCGACGAGCACAGATACGCAGTATTTT,CASSLDPTSTDTQYF
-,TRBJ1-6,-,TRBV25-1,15,TGTGCCAGCAGTGAATATAAACAGGGAAACTCACCCCTCCACTTT,CASSEYKQGNSPLHF
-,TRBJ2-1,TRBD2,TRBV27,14,TGTGCCAGCAGTCGCCTAGCGGCATTCAATGAGCAGTTCTTC,CASSRLAAFNEQFF
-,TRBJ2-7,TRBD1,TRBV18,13,TGTGCCAGCTCACCCGGACAGGGGCGCGAGCAGTACTTC,CASSPGQGREQYF
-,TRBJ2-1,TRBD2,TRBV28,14,TGTGCCAGCTCGAGCGGGAGTCTCTCAAATGAGCAGTTCTTC,CASSSGSLSNEQFF
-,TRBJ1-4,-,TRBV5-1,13,TGCGCCAGCAGCGGAAATCACAAAGAAAAACTGTTTTTT,CASSGNHKEKLFF
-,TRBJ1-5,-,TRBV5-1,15,TGCGCCAGCAGCTTGGGTGACAGGCTCAATCAGCCCCAGCATTTT,CASSLGDRLNQPQHF
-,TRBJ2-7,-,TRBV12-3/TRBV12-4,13,TGTGCCAGTTCGCCTCAGGGGTTCTACGAGCAGTACTTC,CASSPQGFYEQYF
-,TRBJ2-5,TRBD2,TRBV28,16,TGTGCCAGCAGTTTGCCGGGGACTAGCGGGGAAGAGACCCAGTACTTC,CASSLPGTSGEETQYF
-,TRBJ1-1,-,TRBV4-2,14,TGTGCCAGCAGCCAAGCTCACAGAAACACTGAAGCTTTCTTT,CASSQAHRNTEAFF
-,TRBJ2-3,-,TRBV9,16,TGTGCCAGCAGCGATGGCGGACAAGCTAGCACAGATACGCAGTATTTT,CASSDGGQASTDTQYF